This T cell receptor beta chain was sequenced for a study of blood T cell repertoires in COVID-19 (TCRdb year 2020). Describing the broader study: Samples covering the acute and convalescent phases of COVID-19 were provided by collaborators in the United States, Italy and Spain. The material from the prospective study consisted of cDNA or gDNA derived from T cells, B-cell-depleted T cells, or PBMCs. The dataset comprised deeply sampled blood TCRbeta repertoires from subjects exposed to, actively infected with, or recovered from COVID-19. A freely available public database, intended as a resource for researchers studying the immune response to SARS-CoV-2, is where the repertoires were released. Samples came from the ongoing ImmuneRACE study (first 160 participants) plus 1,254 subjects from 6 global collaborators. The sample metadata nearly always contained a de-identified subject ID, COVID-19 status, age in years and sex. Where available, HLA class I and class II types were taken from metadata supplied by the sample provider and were not determined by assay-based typing.

Concerning this clone: The specificity of this receptor is unknown. No base qualities exist here, and no much larger clone lies one base off it.

The CDR3 runs 13 residues from the cysteine to the phenylalanine. CDR3 DNA only is kept here, 39 bases in frame from base 1. The germline V gene encodes CDR1 SEHNR and CDR2 FQNEAQ (reference sequence). Unmatched junction bases come to 4, with V trimmed by 4 bases and J by 5 bases. The paper as a whole reports these results and caveats: The amount of clinical and demographic metadata varied by source and participant and was provided uncurated.

Each collaborating institution followed its own protocols to collect whole blood in K2EDTA tubes. Collaborator samples were shipped for TCRbeta analysis as frozen whole blood, isolated PBMCs, or DNA extracted from either sample type. TCRbeta CDR3 regions were amplified from genomic DNA by means of the immunoSEQ Assay, a bias-controlled multiplex PCR. In the paper's pipeline: The number of nucleated cells in each sample was estimated by amplification of reference gene primers within the assay. To quantify the absolute abundance of each unique TCRbeta CDR3 rearrangement, sequence reads were collapsed and filtered. For each sample, productive Simpson clonality was calculated as the square root of Simpson's diversity index across productive rearrangements. Here the immuneACCESS table is served through TCRdb, limited to in-frame sequences with V and J called. Missing clones are a known gap in these copies; in checked studies unresolved V genes cover under half, and the rest lacks a known reason. V and J calls and clone size are as listed in that table; D and trimming were resolved from the DNA. This sample holds a few hundred thousand clones; approximately 90% were observed only once. Of the sample, roughly 3% is held by the ten largest clones.

Sequenced sample: peripheral blood. The sequence is built from TRBV7-9 and TRBJ1-1; 7 central bases correspond to TRBD1. This TCR derives from a man aged 18 to 30 with active or convalescent COVID-19. This receptor carries the CDR3 CASSYTGETEAFF. DNA sequence: TGTGCCAGCAGCTATACAGGGGAAACTGAAGCTTTCTTT.